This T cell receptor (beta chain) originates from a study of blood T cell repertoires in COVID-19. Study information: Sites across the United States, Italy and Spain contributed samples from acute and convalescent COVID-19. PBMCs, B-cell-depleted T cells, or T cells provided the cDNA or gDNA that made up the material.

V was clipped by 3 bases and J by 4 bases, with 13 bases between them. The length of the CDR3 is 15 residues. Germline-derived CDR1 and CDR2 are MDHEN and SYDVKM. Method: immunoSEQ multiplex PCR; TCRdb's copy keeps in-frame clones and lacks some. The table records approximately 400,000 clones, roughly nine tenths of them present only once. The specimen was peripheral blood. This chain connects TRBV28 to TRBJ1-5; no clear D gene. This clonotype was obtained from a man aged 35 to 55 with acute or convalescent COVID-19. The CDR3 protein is CASSFLPRGNQPQHF. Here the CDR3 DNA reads TGTGCCAGCAGTTTTCTCCCGAGAGGTAATCAGCCCCAGCATTTT.